The 21 T cell receptor beta chains below come from one sample, sequenced in a study of cytomegalovirus exposure and HLA in healthy donors. Vbeta (60) and Jbeta (13) primers were used in the PCR. Only in-frame clones appear in the TCRdb table, and some are missing; sequencing was by immunoSEQ multiplex PCR. The sample records about 130,000 clones, over 65% being singletons. Sequenced: PBMCs. These TCRs come from a man younger than 45 in good health and CMV-seropositive.

The chain links TRBV25-1 to TRBJ2-7; 9 nucleotides align to TRBD1. The V and J ends lost 6 bases and 4 bases, in that order; junction bases with no gene match: 7. This CDR3 spans 14 amino acids. The germline gives CDR1 MGHDK, CDR2 SYGVNS. As DNA, the CDR3 is TGTGCCAGCAGCCCCGGGACAGGGCTGTACGAGCAGTACTTC. As protein: CASSPGTGLYEQYF.

The gene calls are TRBV7-2 and TRBJ2-1; D is perhaps TRBD2 (6 bases). The CDR3 contains 15 residues. Trimming took off 5 bases at V and 9 bases at J, with 20 bases between the two ends. Germline CDR1 SGHTA, CDR2 FQGNSA. The CDR3 DNA reads TGTGCCAGCAGCGGGACTGGCGCACAAAAAGGTGAGCAGTTCTTC. Translated, it gives CASSGTGAQKGEQFF.

The DNA for the CDR3 is TGTGCCAGCAGTTACGGGACAGGGCTCTTGGAGACCCAGTACTTC. It encodes CASSYGTGLLETQYF. The gene calls are TRBV6-5 and TRBJ2-5; 9 bases map to TRBD1. J was trimmed by 5 bases and V by 2 bases; bases with no gene match: 6. The CDR3 is 15 residues long. The germline V gene has CDR1 MNHEY and CDR2 SVGAGI.

Written as DNA, the CDR3 is TGTGCCAGCAGCCCAAGTGTGGCGACAGGGTGGTATGGCTACACCTTC. It specifies CASSPSVATGWYGYTF. V usage is TRBV7-9 and J usage is TRBJ1-2; 7 nucleotides line up with TRBD1. The CDR3 is 16 amino acids. The germline V gene has CDR1 SEHNR and CDR2 FQNEAQ (reference sequence). The junction had 14 bases not matched to a gene; V was cut back by 5 bases and J by 5 bases.

V usage is TRBV29-1 and J usage is TRBJ1-3, with a tentative D call TRBD1 (5 bases). This CDR3 region has 14 residues. Germline CDR1 and CDR2: SQVTM and ANQGSEA. V was clipped by 5 bases and J by 0 bases, with 11 bases between them. The DNA of the CDR3 is TGCAGCGTTATTGAGCAGGGCTCTGGAAACACCATATATTTT. Amino acid sequence: CSVIEQGSGNTIYF.

The chain combines TRBV19 with TRBJ2-5; a possible D gene is TRBD2 (6 bases). The ends were cut back, 5 bases at V and 7 bases at J, with 20 bases in the middle. The CDR3 consists of 15 residues. Per the germline V gene, CDR1 is LNHDA and CDR2 is SQIVND (reference sequence). DNA for the CDR3: TGTGCCAGTAGTTCGCCGGGGGACTCCTGGGGGACCCAGTACTTC. It is translated as CASSSPGDSWGTQYF.

V is TRBV30 and J is TRBJ2-7; D is possibly TRBD2 (5 bases). The CDR3 has 11 residues. Germline-derived CDR1 and CDR2 are GTSNPN and SVGIG (reference sequence). Between the trimmed V and J ends, which lost 2 bases and 7 bases, there was a span of 9 bases. CDR3 in amino acids: CAWSTRREQYF. The DNA of the CDR3 is TGTGCCTGGAGTACTAGAAGAGAGCAGTACTTC.

This clone was detected a few times. V usage is TRBV7-9 and J usage is TRBJ2-7; 10 bases are shared with TRBD1. Trimming at V came to 4 bases and at J to 4 bases, leaving 7 bases not matched to a gene. This CDR3 spans 15 amino acids. CDR1 is SEHNR, CDR2 FQNEAQ, per germline (reference sequence). The CDR3 nucleotides read TGTGCCAGCAGCTCATCGGACAGGGGGTCTTACGAGCAGTACTTC. Its translation: CASSSSDRGSYEQYF.

The J gene is TRBJ1-1, the V gene TRBV10-3; no firm D call. V lost 1 base, J lost 1 base, and 4 bases lay in between. The CDR3 is 13 amino acids. Germline V gene lookup returns CDR1 ENHRY and CDR2 SYGVKD. CDR3 DNA: TGTGCCATCAGTGAGTTTCAGAACACTGAAGCTTTCTTT. Translation gives CAISEFQNTEAFF.

The rearrangement uses TRBV7-2 and TRBJ2-3, with D possibly being TRBD2 (6 bases). Per the germline V gene, CDR1 is SGHTA and CDR2 is FQGNSA. Trimming cost V 3 bases and J 2 bases, with 12 bases left between them. The CDR3 has 15 amino acids. The DNA of the CDR3 is TGTGCCAGCAGCTTTGGGACGGGAGCCACAGATACGCAGTATTTT. It yields the protein CASSFGTGATDTQYF.

The genes are TRBV6-1 and TRBJ1-5, with TRBD1 matching 7 bases. The CDR3 runs to 17 residues. With V trimmed by 1 base and J by 0 bases, 6 bases remained unmatched. Germline loops: CDR1 MNHNS, CDR2 SASEGT. The CDR3 is CASSEGGTAYSNQPQHF. CDR3 coding DNA: TGTGCCAGCAGTGAAGGAGGGACAGCATATAGCAATCAGCCCCAGCATTTT.

The chain employs TRBV6-4 and TRBJ2-3, with TRBD2 matching over 7 bases. CDR1 MRHNA and CDR2 SNTAGT come from the germline V gene. The CDR3 totals 15 residues. Trimming removed 2 bases from V and 4 bases from J; junction bases left unmatched: 6. The CDR3 is CASSDEAGRSDTQYF. CDR3 in DNA: TGTGCCAGCAGTGACGAAGCGGGACGCTCAGATACGCAGTATTTT.

Only a few counts were recorded for this clone. The chain uses TRBV5-4 and TRBJ2-3, with TRBD2 matching 10 bases. The CDR3 spans 15 residues. Per the germline V gene, CDR1 is SGHNT and CDR2 is YYREEE (reference sequence). With 0 bases clipped from V and 9 bases from J, the junction kept 7 bases outside the gene matches. CDR3 residues: CASSLASGRAGTQYF. The CDR3, as DNA: TGTGCCAGCAGCTTGGCCAGCGGGAGGGCCGGGACGCAGTATTTT.

V is TRBV21-1 and J is TRBJ2-6; TRBD1 is the table's D call, not checked against the DNA. TRBV21-1 is a pseudogene segment. The CDR3 is made up of 19 amino acids. The CDR3 is CASSKGADRGRLGANVLTF. CDR3 DNA: TGTGCCAGCAGCAAAGGAGCGGACAGGGGGCGGTTAGGGGCCAACGTCCTGACTTTC.

The chain joins TRBV4-3 to TRBJ1-2, with 8 positions matching TRBD1. Germline CDR1 reads LGHNA; CDR2 reads YSLEER. CDR3 length: 15 amino acids. The V and J ends lost 4 bases and 4 bases, in that order; junction bases with no gene match: 8. The CDR3 reads CASSPGTGHSYGYTF. The CDR3 coding sequence is TGCGCCAGCAGCCCCGGGACAGGCCACAGCTATGGCTACACCTTC.

This chain joins TRBV27 and TRBJ1-1; tentatively, D is TRBD1 (6 bases). Trimming removed 5 bases at V and 3 bases at J, with 13 bases between. The CDR3 totals 14 residues. Germline-derived CDR1 and CDR2 are MNHEY and SMNVEV (reference sequence). This CDR3 reads CASSVNQGYTEAFF. In DNA, the CDR3 is TGTGCCAGCAGTGTAAACCAGGGGTACACTGAAGCTTTCTTT.

The CDR3 DNA follows: TGTGCCAGCAGTCCTCCGACAGGGTTCACTGAAGCTTTCTTT. This codes for CASSPPTGFTEAFF. This chain connects TRBV27 to TRBJ1-1; 7 bases are a match to TRBD1. Germline trimming cut 5 bases from V and 4 bases from J; bases unmatched to any gene: 7. CDR1 and CDR2 from the germline V gene are MNHEY and SMNVEV (reference sequence). The CDR3 length is 14 residues.

V and J are TRBV4-3 and TRBJ2-2; TRBD2 matches 7 bases. V lost 0 bases to trimming and J lost 4 bases; unmatched junction nucleotides: 8. The length of the CDR3 is 17 residues. Germline V CDR1 and CDR2: LGHNA, YSLEER. The CDR3 region is CASSQDTSASSTGELFF. The CDR3 DNA follows: TGCGCCAGCAGCCAAGATACTAGCGCCTCGAGCACCGGGGAGCTGTTTTTT.

This chain links TRBV29-1 with TRBJ2-1; the match to TRBD2 covers 14 bases. The CDR3 is 14 amino acids. Germline CDR1 reads SQVTM; CDR2 reads ANQGSEA. The V and J ends lost 6 bases and 12 bases, in that order; junction bases with no gene match: 10. The CDR3 here is CSVGPGLAGVGQFF. The CDR3 region has the DNA TGCAGCGTCGGACCGGGACTAGCGGGAGTAGGGCAGTTCTTC.

The gene calls are TRBV5-1 and TRBJ2-7, with D maybe TRBD1 (5 bases). V gave up 1 base and J gave up 3 bases, with 8 bases separating them. The CDR3 is 13 amino acids. Looked up from germline, CDR1 is SGHRS and CDR2 is YFSETQ. The CDR3 reads CASSLTGSYEQYF. The CDR3 region has the DNA TGCGCCAGCAGCTTGACAGGAAGCTACGAGCAGTACTTC.

The J gene is TRBJ2-7, the V gene TRBV7-9, with 7 bases lining up with TRBD1. Germline-derived CDR1 and CDR2 are SEHNR and FQNEAQ (reference sequence). The CDR3 extends over 15 amino acids. V lost 7 bases and J lost 1; bases outside the gene matches: 10. The DNA of the CDR3 is TGTGCCAGCACCACAACTCCGGGACAGTCCTACGAGCAGTACTTC. It codes for CASTTTPGQSYEQYF.